The 14 T cell receptor beta chains below all came from one sample that was sequenced in a study of molecular identifiers for immune sequencing clone quantification (dated by TCRdb to 2016 to 2019). Libraries were constructed by PCR. Sequencer: Illumina HiSeq 4000. TCRdb handled the public reads itself, with Q25 trimming in fastp and clone calling in MiXCR, and kept productive beta chains. A single entry per CDR3 protein holds the most common genes and DNA from its merged rows. Recorded for this sample are more than 50,000 distinct CDR3 sequences; about a fifth of them occurred a single time. The ten biggest clones cover over 1.1% of the sample. The sample comprised naive CD8+ T cells from blood, with Jurkat cell RNA spiked in. The label giving this sample's cell subset or site can be read as: FACS-sorted CD8+CD4-CCR7+CD45RA+ naive T cells. The receptors shown here come from a human donor in good health. Some libraries in this study had Jurkat cell RNA spiked in.

Written as DNA, the CDR3 is TGTGCCAGCAGCAACCCGACTAGCCTCCGGTACGAGCAGTACTTC. Its translation is CASSNPTSLRYEQYF. The rearrangement joins TRBV7-2 to TRBJ2-7; 7 nucleotides agree with TRBD2. This CDR3 is 15 amino acids long. CDR1 SGHTA and CDR2 FQGNSA come from the germline V gene. Trimming cost V 5 bases and J 4 bases; bases outside gene matches: 11.

The sample holds many counts of this clonotype. The V call is TRBV7-6, the J call TRBJ2-5; the D gene is possibly TRBD2 (5 bases). Trimming took 5 bases from V and 1 from J, leaving 11 bases between them. CDR1 is SGHVS, CDR2 FNYEAQ, per germline. The CDR3 consists of 14 residues. The CDR3 region is CASSKGLLQETQYF. CDR3 nucleotides: TGTGCCAGCAGCAAAGGACTGCTCCAAGAGACCCAGTACTTC.

This clonotype came up many times. V usage is TRBV4-2 and J usage is TRBJ2-7; D not certain. The CDR3 consists of 12 residues. The germline CDR1 and CDR2 sequences are LGHNA and YNFKEQ. Trimming took 1 base from V and 7 from J, leaving 8 bases between them. CDR3 nucleotides: TGTGCCAGCAGCCAAGTGACCTCTGAGCAGTACTTC. Residues: CASSQVTSEQYF.

There are many counts of this clonotype. Sequence at one end of the junction differs from germline and may be a read error. V is TRBV29-1 and J is TRBJ1-2; maybe TRBD1 (5 bases). Germline V gene lookup returns CDR1 SQVTM and CDR2 ANQGSEA. This CDR3 region has 13 residues. The DNA of the CDR3 is TGCAGCGTCGAAGGGACCGACCCCTATGGCTACACCTTC. Its translation is CSVEGTDPYGYTF.

This clonotype was picked up a small number of times. The chain carries TRBV7-8 and TRBJ2-2, with TRBD2 identical over 8 bases. The trim removed 3 bases at V and 1 base at J, leaving 4 bases unmatched. The germline V gene has CDR1 SGHVS and CDR2 FQNEAQ. The CDR3 is made up of 16 amino acids. The CDR3 loop reads CASSLVLAGNTGELFF. CDR3 coding DNA: TGTGCCAGCAGCTTGGTGCTAGCGGGGAACACCGGGGAGCTGTTTTTT.

This clonotype was seen ten or more times. A read error may produce the germline difference seen at one junction end. The V and J genes are TRBV30 and TRBJ2-7; a weak D match, TRBD1 (5 bases). CDR1 GTSNPN and CDR2 SVGIG come from the germline V gene (reference sequence). This CDR3 region has 13 residues. The CDR3: CAWSQGFSNEQYF. In DNA, the CDR3 is TGTGCCTGGAGTCAGGGATTCTCCAACGAGCAGTACTTC.

Worth noting for this clonotype: This may come from a read error, since a much larger clone is one base off. V usage is TRBV27 and J usage is TRBJ1-1; D not resolved. The CDR3 is made up of 13 amino acids. CDR1 and CDR2 (germline): MNHEY, SMNVEV (reference sequence). The DNA of the CDR3 is TGTGCCAGCAGTTTAATCGGGAACACTGAAGCTCTCTTT. Protein product: CASSLIGNTEALF.

This clonotype was detected only a few times. V and J are TRBV5-3 and TRBJ2-7, with 9 bases matching TRBD2. TRBV5-3 belongs to the ORF category, with a function that is uncertain. Trimming removed 8 bases from V and 5 bases from J; junction bases left unmatched: 11. The CDR3 sequence is 14 residues long. The CDR3 DNA reads as TGTGCCAGCAGCCATAGCGGGAGTTTTGACGAGCAGTACTTC. It specifies CASSHSGSFDEQYF.

Concerning this clonotype: One end of the junction fails to match germline, which may point to a read error. V is TRBV7-6 and J is TRBJ2-3, with no clear D. The CDR3 totals 13 residues. Germline CDR1 and CDR2: SGHVS and FNYEAQ. CDR3 DNA: TGTGCCAGCAGCGGACCGGGCTCAGATACGCAGAACTTT. It translates to CASSGPGSDTQNF. Based on the CDR3 plus reference TRBV7-6 and TRBJ2-3, the full variable domain is GAGVSQSPRYKVTKRGQDVALRCDPISGHVSLYWYRQALGQGPEFLTYFNYEAQQDKSGLPNDRFSAERPEGSISTLTIQRTEQRDSAMYRCASSGPGSDTQNFGPGTRLTVL.

This clonotype was counted many times. The chain uses TRBV7-9 and TRBJ1-1; 9 nucleotides agree with TRBD1. The V and J ends lost 4 bases and 3 bases, in that order; junction bases with no gene match: 6. Germline CDR1 is SEHNR and CDR2 is FQNEAQ (reference sequence). This CDR3 is 15 amino acids long. The CDR3 reads CASSSGTGKDTEAFF. DNA for the CDR3: TGTGCCAGCAGCTCTGGGACAGGGAAGGACACTGAAGCTTTCTTT.

This clonotype came up many times. The chain links TRBV20-1 to TRBJ2-7; maybe TRBD1 (6 bases). Trimming took off 8 bases at V and 3 bases at J, with 14 bases between the two ends. Per germline, CDR1 DFQATT and CDR2 SNEGSKA (reference sequence). The length of the CDR3 is 12 residues. CDR3 coding DNA: TGCAGTACCGGACAGATGAGCTACGAGCAGTACTTC. It codes for CSTGQMSYEQYF.

The rearrangement joins TRBV30 to TRBJ2-7; no firm D call. The CDR3 contains 12 residues. The ends were cut back, 7 bases at V and 1 base at J, with 11 bases in the middle. Per germline, CDR1 GTSNPN and CDR2 SVGIG (reference sequence). This CDR3 is CASDSVSYEQYF. The CDR3 nucleotides are TGTGCCTCCGACTCCGTTTCCTACGAGCAGTACTTC.

In its sample, this clonotype was seen many times. The rearrangement uses TRBV5-1 and TRBJ2-3, with 7 bases matching TRBD2. V lost 1 base and J lost 6; bases outside the gene matches: 23. The CDR3 has 20 amino acids. Looked up from germline, CDR1 is SGHRS and CDR2 is YFSETQ. In DNA, the CDR3 is TGCGCCAGCAGCTTGACCATCGCCACGTCTAGCGGTCACTTTCCTGATACGCAGTATTTT. It specifies CASSLTIATSSGHFPDTQYF.

This clonotype came up many times. The gene calls are TRBV7-8 and TRBJ2-1, with a tentative D call TRBD2 (6 bases). V gave up 6 bases and J gave up 6 bases, with 18 bases separating them. CDR3 length: 15 amino acids. Germline V gene data show CDR1 as SGHVS and CDR2 as FQNEAQ. The CDR3 here is CASSIEGLSLNEQFF. In DNA, the CDR3 is TGTGCCAGCAGTATTGAGGGACTCTCCCTCAATGAGCAGTTCTTC.